The 23 T cell receptor beta chains below all came from one sample that was sequenced in a study of blood T cell repertoires in COVID-19 (dated by TCRdb to about 2020). Library creation used the immunoSEQ multiplex PCR assay. This is the immuneACCESS table as TCRdb keeps it, with only in-frame sequences that have V and J called. A part of the clones is gone; compared with another copy, unresolved V genes explain less than half, and the rest is unexplained. In this sample the table shows roughly 70,000 clones, 73% of which occur a single time. Of the sample, more than 20% falls within the top ten clones. Sequencing was done on a sample of peripheral blood. These receptors were collected from a man between 60 and 75 years old with acute or convalescent COVID-19.

The V call is TRBV5-1, the J call TRBJ2-1; TRBD2 aligns across 7 bases. The germline V gene has CDR1 SGHRS and CDR2 YFSETQ. The V segment lost 3 bases and the J segment 3 bases; nucleotides outside the gene matches: 6. The CDR3 is made up of 15 amino acids. CDR3 sequence: CASSSSGTNYNEQFF. The CDR3 DNA is TGCGCCAGCAGCTCATCCGGGACTAACTACAATGAGCAGTTCTTC.

The chain links TRBV19 to TRBJ1-1, with a weak D call TRBD1 (5 bases). V was trimmed by 2 bases and J by 6 bases, leaving 16 bases between them. From germline, CDR1 is LNHDA and CDR2 SQIVND (reference sequence). CDR3 size: 15 residues. DNA for the CDR3: TGTGCCAGTAGTATACAGGGTGGGTCTTACGCTGAAGCTTTCTTT. It codes for CASSIQGGSYAEAFF.

The rearrangement uses TRBV14 and TRBJ2-2; D gene unclear. Looked up from germline, CDR1 is SGHDN and CDR2 is FVKESK. The CDR3 consists of 15 residues. The ends were cut back, 0 bases at V and 1 base at J, with 6 bases in the middle. The chain's CDR3 is CASSQDYWNTGELFF. In DNA, the CDR3 is TGTGCCAGCAGCCAAGATTACTGGAACACCGGGGAGCTGTTTTTT.

The V gene is TRBV4-1, the J gene TRBJ1-5; no reliable D call. Trimming shortened V by 0 bases and J by 6 bases, and 15 bases separated the two germline ends. CDR1 and CDR2 (germline): MGHRA, YSYEKL. The CDR3 runs to 16 residues. CDR3: CASSQESYPSLQPQHF. The CDR3 DNA sequence: TGCGCCAGCAGCCAAGAGTCCTATCCTTCCCTTCAGCCCCAGCATTTT.

The rearrangement joins TRBV30 to TRBJ1-1; D unresolved. The CDR3 is made up of 12 amino acids. V was shortened by 4 bases and J by 3 bases, with 9 bases between the two germline ends. Germline loops: CDR1 GTSNPN, CDR2 SVGIG (reference sequence). This chain's CDR3 is CAWTHGDTEAFF. For the CDR3, the DNA is TGTGCCTGGACCCACGGTGACACTGAAGCTTTCTTT. The full variable domain, rest sourced from reference TRBV30 and TRBJ1-1, is SQTIHQWPATLVQPVGSPLSLECTVEGTSNPNLYWYRQAAGRGLQLLFYSVGIGQISSEVPQNLSASRPQDRQFILSSKKLLLSDSGFYLCAWTHGDTEAFFGQGTRLTVV.

The J gene is TRBJ1-1, the V gene TRBV7-9; TRBD1 agrees at 9 bases. The V gene end was trimmed by 5 bases and the J gene end by 4 bases; junction bases not matched to a gene: 8. Germline V CDR1 and CDR2: SEHNR, FQNEAQ (reference sequence). The CDR3 has 15 amino acids. Here the CDR3 DNA reads TGTGCCAGCAGCGTTAACAGGGGGCAAGGCACTGAAGCTTTCTTT. Translating gives CASSVNRGQGTEAFF.

The chain employs TRBV5-1 and TRBJ2-5; D is uncertain. The CDR3 covers 12 residues. The germline V gene has CDR1 SGHRS and CDR2 YFSETQ. V was pared by 4 bases and J by 0 bases, with 4 bases between. The CDR3 loop reads CASSPDQETQYF. Written as DNA, the CDR3 is TGCGCCAGCAGCCCCGACCAAGAGACCCAGTACTTC.

This clone has a handful of counts. This chain uses TRBV6-4 with TRBJ2-3, with no clear D. V dropped 0 bases and J dropped 9 bases, with 10 bases sitting between them. Germline CDR1 reads MRHNA; CDR2 reads SNTAGT. This CDR3 comprises 13 residues. CDR3 sequence: CASSDSMETTQYF. CDR3 bases: TGTGCCAGCAGTGACTCTATGGAGACGACGCAGTATTTT.

The rearrangement joins TRBV4-1 to TRBJ1-1; D is ambiguous. Trimming stripped 6 bases from V and 3 bases from J, with 11 bases between. Germline values: CDR1 MGHRA, CDR2 YSYEKL. This CDR3 spans 13 amino acids. The CDR3 region has the DNA TGCGCCAGCAGGGCACTAAGCCACACTGAAGCTTTCTTT. It yields the protein CASRALSHTEAFF.

Turning to this clone: Its ends do not fully match the called genes, so a read error is possible. The V and J genes are TRBV4-1 and TRBJ1-2; D may be TRBD1 (6 bases). CDR1 is MGHRA, CDR2 YSYEKL, per germline. The CDR3 contains 15 residues. The CDR3 DNA is TGCGCCAGCAGCCAGAGGGATAGGGGGGGCTATGGCCACACCTTC. This encodes CASSQRDRGGYGHTF.

The CDR3 region has the DNA TGTGCCATCAGTTCGACTGGATTAAAGAATGAGCAGTTCTTC. This gives the protein CAISSTGLKNEQFF. J is TRBJ2-1 and V is TRBV10-3; D unclear. V lost 5 bases to trimming and J lost 7 bases, with 15 bases between them. The CDR3 is 14 amino acids. Germline lookup yields CDR1 ENHRY and CDR2 SYGVKD.

The V and J genes are TRBV11-2 and TRBJ1-2; D ambiguous. There are 13 residues in the CDR3. V was pared by 4 bases and J by 2 bases, with 8 bases between. Germline lookup yields CDR1 SGHAT and CDR2 FQNNGV. CDR3 sequence (DNA): TGTGCCAGCAGCTCGACGGGGAACTATGGCTACACCTTC. Its translation: CASSSTGNYGYTF. Based on the CDR3 plus reference TRBV11-2 and TRBJ1-2, the full variable domain is EAGVAQSPRYKIIEKRQSVAFWCNPISGHATLYWYQQILGQGPKLLIQFQNNGVVDDSQLPKDRFSAERLKGVDSTLKIQPAKLEDSAVYLCASSSTGNYGYTFGSGTRLTVV.

The chain combines TRBV23-1 with TRBJ2-5; TRBD1 matches at 9 bases. TRBV23-1 is noted as an ORF with a role that remains uncertain. This CDR3 is 15 amino acids long. V lost 3 bases to trimming and J lost 3 bases; unmatched junction nucleotides: 5. The chain's CDR3 is CASSHSGQGKETQYF. The CDR3, as DNA: TGCGCCAGCAGTCATTCCGGACAGGGGAAAGAGACCCAGTACTTC.

Only a few counts were recorded for this clone. The CDR3 protein is CASSAPNTGELFF. CDR3 nucleotide sequence: TGTGCCAGCAGTGCCCCTAACACCGGGGAGCTGTTTTTT. The V and J genes are TRBV25-1 and TRBJ2-2; no reliable D call. Trimming pared 4 bases from V and 2 bases from J, leaving 5 bases between. The CDR3 totals 13 residues. Germline lookup yields CDR1 MGHDK and CDR2 SYGVNS.

The chain employs TRBV7-2 and TRBJ2-1; TRBD2 aligns across 14 bases. The CDR3 contains 18 residues. Germline V gene sequence: CDR1 SGHTA, CDR2 FQGNSA. V dropped 1 base and J dropped 2; count of bases not matched to a gene: 4. The CDR3 DNA reads TGTGCCAGCAGCTTAGGAACGACTAGCGGGAGGGCCTACAATGAGCAGTTCTTC. Translation: CASSLGTTSGRAYNEQFF.

This chain joins TRBV3-1 (or the pseudogene TRBV3-2) and TRBJ2-7; TRBD1 might be the D (5 bases). The CDR3 has 16 amino acids. V was clipped by 4 bases and J by 6 bases, with 22 bases between them. Germline V lookup: CDR1 LGHDT, CDR2 YNNKEL (reference sequence). The CDR3 region is CASSRQSDLREGEQYF. In DNA, the CDR3 is TGTGCCAGCAGCCGTCAATCTGATCTCAGGGAAGGCGAGCAGTACTTC.

A few counts support this clone. The chain combines TRBV30 with TRBJ2-5; a weak D match, TRBD2 (7 bases). CDR1 is GTSNPN, CDR2 SVGIG, per germline (reference sequence). The CDR3 has 15 amino acids. The germline V and J ends were trimmed by 2 bases and 2 bases, with 15 bases remaining between them. CDR3 protein: CAWSYLGGGQETQYF. CDR3 nucleotide sequence: TGTGCCTGGAGTTACCTAGGGGGGGGACAAGAGACCCAGTACTTC.

This clone was seen a few times. CDR3 bases: TGCGCCAGCAGCTTGGGGCTGACAGGAGAAGAAGCTTTCTTT. Amino acids: CASSLGLTGEEAFF. The chain couples TRBV5-1 to TRBJ1-1; maybe TRBD1 (6 bases). Germline loops: CDR1 SGHRS, CDR2 YFSETQ. Trimming removed 0 bases at V and 8 bases at J, with 14 bases between. The CDR3 is made up of 14 amino acids.

The sample holds one count of this clone. V is TRBV29-1 and J is TRBJ2-5, with D tentatively TRBD1 (7 bases). With 5 bases removed from V and 2 bases from J, the gap between germline ends came to 12 bases. Germline V lookup: CDR1 SQVTM, CDR2 ANQGSEA. The CDR3 contains 13 residues. Here the CDR3 reads CSVQGGYQETQYF. CDR3 bases: TGCAGCGTTCAGGGGGGCTATCAAGAGACCCAGTACTTC. Drawing the rest from reference TRBV29-1 and TRBJ2-5, the complete variable domain is SAVISQKPSRDICQRGTSLTIQCQVDSQVTMMFWYRQQPGQSLTLIATANQGSEATYESGFVIDKFPISRPNLTFSTLTVSNMSPEDSSIYLCSVQGGYQETQYFGPGTRLLVL.

V gene TRBV19 combines with J gene TRBJ1-2; TRBD1 matches 10 bases. V lost 4 bases, J lost 4 bases, and 9 bases stayed unmatched. The CDR3 is 16 residues long. The germline V gene encodes CDR1 LNHDA and CDR2 SQIVND (reference sequence). In nucleotides, the CDR3 is TGTGCCAGTAGTACCCCCGGACAGGGGGAAGGCTATGGCTACACCTTC. Translating gives CASSTPGQGEGYGYTF.

The genes are TRBV5-1 and TRBJ2-5; a possible D gene is TRBD2 (6 bases). The CDR3 has 12 amino acids. V lost 3 bases and J lost 7, with 10 bases in between. Germline CDR1 reads SGHRS; CDR2 reads YFSETQ. The CDR3 DNA reads TGCGCCAGCAGCTCCTCGCGGGGGACCCAGTACTTC. Protein sequence: CASSSSRGTQYF.

A remark on this clone: This specimen includes other DNA sequences encoding the same CDR3. This sequence joins TRBV7-3 and TRBJ2-3; D ambiguous. Germline CDR1 is SGHTA and CDR2 is FQGTGA. Deletions cut 1 base from V and 0 bases from J, with 8 bases between. The CDR3 has 15 residues. CDR3 sequence reads: CASSLSATSTDTQYF. The CDR3 nucleotides are TGTGCCAGCAGCTTAAGCGCAACTAGCACAGATACGCAGTATTTT.

The chain has TRBV14 and TRBJ2-5; tentative D call: TRBD1 (5 bases). The CDR3 totals 15 residues. Germline V gives CDR1 SGHDN, CDR2 FVKESK. With 2 bases removed from V and 4 bases from J, the gap between germline ends came to 14 bases. CDR3: CASSQRVAGPETQYF. The CDR3 DNA reads TGTGCCAGCAGCCAAAGGGTGGCAGGGCCAGAGACCCAGTACTTC.